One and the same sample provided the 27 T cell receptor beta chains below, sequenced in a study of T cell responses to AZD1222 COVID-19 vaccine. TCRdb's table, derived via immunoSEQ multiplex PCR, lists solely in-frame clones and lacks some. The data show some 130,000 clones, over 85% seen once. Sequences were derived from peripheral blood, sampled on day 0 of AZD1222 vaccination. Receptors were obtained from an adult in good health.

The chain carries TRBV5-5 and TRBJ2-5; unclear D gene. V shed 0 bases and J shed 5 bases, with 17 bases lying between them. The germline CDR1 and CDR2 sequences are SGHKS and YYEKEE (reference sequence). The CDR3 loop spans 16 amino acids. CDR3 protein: CASSLDGPKVRETQYF. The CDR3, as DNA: TGTGCCAGCAGCTTGGACGGGCCTAAAGTTAGGGAGACCCAGTACTTC.

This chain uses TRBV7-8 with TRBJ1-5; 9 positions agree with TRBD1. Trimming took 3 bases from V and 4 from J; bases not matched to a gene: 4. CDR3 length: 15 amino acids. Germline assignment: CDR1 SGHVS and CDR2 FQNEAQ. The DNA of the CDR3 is TGTGCCAGCAGCTTCTGGGGACAGGGAAATCAGCCCCAGCATTTT. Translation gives CASSFWGQGNQPQHF.

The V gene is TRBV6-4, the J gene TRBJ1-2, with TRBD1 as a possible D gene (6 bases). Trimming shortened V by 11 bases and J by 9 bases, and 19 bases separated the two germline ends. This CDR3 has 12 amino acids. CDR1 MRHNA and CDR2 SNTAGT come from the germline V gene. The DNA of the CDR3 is TGTGCCTCCCCCGGCAGGGGAGGATGCTACACCTTC. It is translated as CASPGRGGCYTF.

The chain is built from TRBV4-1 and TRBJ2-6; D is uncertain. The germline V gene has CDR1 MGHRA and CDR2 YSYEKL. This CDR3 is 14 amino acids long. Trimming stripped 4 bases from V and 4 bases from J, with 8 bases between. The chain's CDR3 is CASSLPWGANVLTF. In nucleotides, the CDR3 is TGCGCCAGCAGCCTACCCTGGGGGGCCAACGTCCTGACTTTC.

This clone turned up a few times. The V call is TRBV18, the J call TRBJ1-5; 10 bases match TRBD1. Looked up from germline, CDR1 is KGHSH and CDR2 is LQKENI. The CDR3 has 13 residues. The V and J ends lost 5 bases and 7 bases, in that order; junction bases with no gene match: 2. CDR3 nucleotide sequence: TGTGCCAGCTCAGAGGACAGGGGGCAGCCCCAGCATTTT. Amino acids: CASSEDRGQPQHF.

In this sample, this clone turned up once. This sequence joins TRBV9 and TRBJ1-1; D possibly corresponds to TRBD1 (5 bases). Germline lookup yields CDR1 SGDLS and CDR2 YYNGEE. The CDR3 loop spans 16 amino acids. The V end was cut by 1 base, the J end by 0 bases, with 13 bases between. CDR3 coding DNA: TGTGCCAGCAGCGTAAGAGGGGAAATAGTGAACACTGAAGCTTTCTTT. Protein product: CASSVRGEIVNTEAFF.

The chain's CDR3 is CASSSLWTGEISGELFF. CDR3 DNA: TGCGCCAGCAGCTCTCTTTGGACAGGGGAAATATCCGGGGAGCTGTTTTTT. The rearrangement uses TRBV5-1 and TRBJ2-2; TRBD1 agrees at 9 bases. The CDR3 runs to 17 residues. Trimming took 3 bases from V and 6 from J; bases not matched to a gene: 12. Looked up from germline, CDR1 is SGHRS and CDR2 is YFSETQ.

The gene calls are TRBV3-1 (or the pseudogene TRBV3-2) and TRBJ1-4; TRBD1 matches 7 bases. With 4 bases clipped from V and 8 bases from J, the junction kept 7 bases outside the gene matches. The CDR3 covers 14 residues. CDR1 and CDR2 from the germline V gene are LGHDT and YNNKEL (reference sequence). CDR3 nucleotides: TGTGCCAGCAGCCGAACAGGGGCTTACGAAAAACTGTTTTTT. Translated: CASSRTGAYEKLFF.

In DNA form, the CDR3 reads TGCGCCAGCAGCTTGGGGACCGGGGCCAACGTCCTGACTTTC. This gives the protein CASSLGTGANVLTF. The chain has TRBV5-1 and TRBJ2-6; no reliable D call. Germline CDR1 is SGHRS and CDR2 is YFSETQ. This CDR3 region has 14 residues. V dropped 0 bases and J dropped 4 bases, with 5 bases sitting between them.

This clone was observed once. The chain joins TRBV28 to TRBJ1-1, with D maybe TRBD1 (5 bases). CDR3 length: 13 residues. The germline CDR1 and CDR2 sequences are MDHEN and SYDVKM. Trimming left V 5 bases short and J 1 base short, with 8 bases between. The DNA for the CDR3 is TGTGCCAGCAGTCCGGGGGGGAACACTGAAGCTTTCTTT. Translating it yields CASSPGGNTEAFF.

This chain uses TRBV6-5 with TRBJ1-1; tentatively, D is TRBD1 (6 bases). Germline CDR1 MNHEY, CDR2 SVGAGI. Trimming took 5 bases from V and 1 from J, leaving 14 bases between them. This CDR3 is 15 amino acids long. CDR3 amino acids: CASSPWDTRNTEAFF. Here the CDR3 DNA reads TGTGCCAGCAGTCCCTGGGACACACGGAACACTGAAGCTTTCTTT.

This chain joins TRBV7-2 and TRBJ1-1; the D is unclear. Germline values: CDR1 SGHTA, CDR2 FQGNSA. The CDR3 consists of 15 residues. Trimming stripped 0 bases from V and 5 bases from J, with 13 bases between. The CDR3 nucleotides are TGTGCCAGCAGCTTAGCCCCGGCGGCGGGGACTGAAGCTTTCTTT. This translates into CASSLAPAAGTEAFF.

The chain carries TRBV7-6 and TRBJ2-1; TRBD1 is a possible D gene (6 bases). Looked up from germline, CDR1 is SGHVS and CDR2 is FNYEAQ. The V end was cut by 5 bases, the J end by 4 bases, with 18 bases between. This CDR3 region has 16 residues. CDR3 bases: TGTGCCAGCAGCCCCCTTACAGGGAGACGGTACAATGAGCAGTTCTTC. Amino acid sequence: CASSPLTGRRYNEQFF.

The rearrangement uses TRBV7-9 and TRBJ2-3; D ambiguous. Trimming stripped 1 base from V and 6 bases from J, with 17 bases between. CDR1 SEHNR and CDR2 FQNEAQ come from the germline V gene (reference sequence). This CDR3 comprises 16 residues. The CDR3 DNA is TGTGCCAGCAGCTTAGAAGTTAACCCCCTAGGGGATACGCAGTATTTT. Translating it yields CASSLEVNPLGDTQYF.

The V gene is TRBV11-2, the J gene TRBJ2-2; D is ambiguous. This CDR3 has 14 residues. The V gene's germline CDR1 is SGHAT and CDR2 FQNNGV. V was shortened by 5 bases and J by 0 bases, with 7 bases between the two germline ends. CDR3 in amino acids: CASSPYPNTGELFF. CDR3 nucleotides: TGTGCCAGCAGCCCTTACCCGAACACCGGGGAGCTGTTTTTT. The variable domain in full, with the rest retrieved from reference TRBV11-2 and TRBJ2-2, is EAGVAQSPRYKIIEKRQSVAFWCNPISGHATLYWYQQILGQGPKLLIQFQNNGVVDDSQLPKDRFSAERLKGVDSTLKIQPAKLEDSAVYLCASSPYPNTGELFFGEGSRLTVL.

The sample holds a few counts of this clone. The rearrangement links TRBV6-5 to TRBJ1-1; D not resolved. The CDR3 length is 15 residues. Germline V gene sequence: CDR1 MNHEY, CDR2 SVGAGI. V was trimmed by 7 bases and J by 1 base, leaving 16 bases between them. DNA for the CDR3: TGTGCCAGCACCCTAACCGTCGGAGGGAACACTGAAGCTTTCTTT. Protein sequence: CASTLTVGGNTEAFF.

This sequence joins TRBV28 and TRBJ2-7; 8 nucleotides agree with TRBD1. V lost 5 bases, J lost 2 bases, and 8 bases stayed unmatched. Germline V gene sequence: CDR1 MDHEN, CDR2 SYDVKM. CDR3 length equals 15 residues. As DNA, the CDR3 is TGTGCCAGCAGTGCCCAGGGGGCGACCCCCTACGAGCAGTACTTC. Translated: CASSAQGATPYEQYF.

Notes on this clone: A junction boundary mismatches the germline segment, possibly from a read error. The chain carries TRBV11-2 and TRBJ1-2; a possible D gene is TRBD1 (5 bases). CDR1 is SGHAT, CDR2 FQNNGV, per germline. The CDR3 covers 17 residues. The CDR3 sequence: CASRLAPETVSNYGYTF. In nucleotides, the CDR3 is TGTGCCAGCAGGTTAGCCCCCGAGACAGTCTCGAACTATGGCTACACCTTC.

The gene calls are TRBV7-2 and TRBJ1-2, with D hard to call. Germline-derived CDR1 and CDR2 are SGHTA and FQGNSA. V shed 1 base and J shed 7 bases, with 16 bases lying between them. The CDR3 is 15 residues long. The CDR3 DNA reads TGTGCCAGCAGCTTAGAATTTTCCACGGCGCGTGGCTACACCTTC. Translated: CASSLEFSTARGYTF.

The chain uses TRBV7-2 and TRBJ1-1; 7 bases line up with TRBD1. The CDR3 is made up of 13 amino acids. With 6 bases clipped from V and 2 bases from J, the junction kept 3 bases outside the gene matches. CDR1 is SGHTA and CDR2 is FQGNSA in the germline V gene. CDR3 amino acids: CASRPGGNTEAFF. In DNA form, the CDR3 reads TGTGCCAGCAGGCCAGGGGGTAACACTGAAGCTTTCTTT.

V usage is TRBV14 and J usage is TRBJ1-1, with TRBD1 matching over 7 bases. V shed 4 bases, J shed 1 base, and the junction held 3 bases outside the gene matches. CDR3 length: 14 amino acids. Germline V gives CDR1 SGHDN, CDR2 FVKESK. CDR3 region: CASSRGQSNTEAFF. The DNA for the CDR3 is TGTGCCAGCAGCCGGGGACAGTCGAACACTGAAGCTTTCTTT.

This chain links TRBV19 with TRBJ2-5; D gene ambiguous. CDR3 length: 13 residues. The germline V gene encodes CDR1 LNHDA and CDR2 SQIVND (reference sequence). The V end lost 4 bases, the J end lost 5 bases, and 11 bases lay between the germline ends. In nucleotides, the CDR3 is TGTGCCAGTAGTAGGGCGATTGTGGAGACCCAGTACTTC. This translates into CASSRAIVETQYF.

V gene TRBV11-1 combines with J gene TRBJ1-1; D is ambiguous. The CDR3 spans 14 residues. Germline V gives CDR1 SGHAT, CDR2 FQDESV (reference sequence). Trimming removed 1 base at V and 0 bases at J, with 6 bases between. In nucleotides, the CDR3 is TGTGCCAGCAGCTTAGAGGCAGTGAACACTGAAGCTTTCTTT. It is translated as CASSLEAVNTEAFF. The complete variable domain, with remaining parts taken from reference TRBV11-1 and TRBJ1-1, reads EAEVAQSPRYKITEKSQAVAFWCDPISGHATLYWYRQILGQGPELLVQFQDESVVDDSQLPKDRFSAERLKGVDSTLKIQPAELGDSAMYLCASSLEAVNTEAFFGQGTRLTVV.

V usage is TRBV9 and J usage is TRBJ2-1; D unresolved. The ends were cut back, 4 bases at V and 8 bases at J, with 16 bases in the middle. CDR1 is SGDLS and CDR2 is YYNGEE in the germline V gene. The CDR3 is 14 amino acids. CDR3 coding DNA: TGTGCCAGCAGCCCGACCTGGGAAGCTCATGAGCAGTTCTTC. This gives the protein CASSPTWEAHEQFF.

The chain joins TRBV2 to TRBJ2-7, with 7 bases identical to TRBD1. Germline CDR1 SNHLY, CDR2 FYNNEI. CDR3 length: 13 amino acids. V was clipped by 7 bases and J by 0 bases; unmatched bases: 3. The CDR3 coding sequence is TGTGCCAGCAATCGGGACAGCTCCTACGAGCAGTACTTC. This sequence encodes CASNRDSSYEQYF.

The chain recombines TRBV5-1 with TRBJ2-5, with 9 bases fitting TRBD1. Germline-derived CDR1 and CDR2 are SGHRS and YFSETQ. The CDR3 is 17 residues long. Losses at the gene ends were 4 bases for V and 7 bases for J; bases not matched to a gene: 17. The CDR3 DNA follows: TGCGCCAGCAGCACCGATCCCGGGACAGGGCACCGCGGGACCCAGTACTTC. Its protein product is CASSTDPGTGHRGTQYF.

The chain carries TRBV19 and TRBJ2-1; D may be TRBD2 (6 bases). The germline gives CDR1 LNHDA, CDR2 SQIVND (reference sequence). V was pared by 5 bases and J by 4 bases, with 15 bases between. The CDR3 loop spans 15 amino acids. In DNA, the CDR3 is TGTGCCAGTAGTTATCCAGCGGGCCTATACAATGAGCAGTTCTTC. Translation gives CASSYPAGLYNEQFF.